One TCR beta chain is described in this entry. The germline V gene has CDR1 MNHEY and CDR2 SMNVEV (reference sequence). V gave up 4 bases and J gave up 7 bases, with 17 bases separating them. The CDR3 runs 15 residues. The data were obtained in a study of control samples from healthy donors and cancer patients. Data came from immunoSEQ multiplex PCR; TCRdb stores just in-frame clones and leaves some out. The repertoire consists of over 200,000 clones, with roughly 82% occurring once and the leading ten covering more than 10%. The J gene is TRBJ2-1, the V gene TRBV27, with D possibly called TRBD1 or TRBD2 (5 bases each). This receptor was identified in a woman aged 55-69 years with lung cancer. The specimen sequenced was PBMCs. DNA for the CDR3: TGTGCCAGCAGTTCCCCCCTGTTGGGGGAGAATGAGCAGTTCTTC. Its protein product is CASSSPLLGENEQFF.